This T cell receptor beta chain emerged from a study of cytomegalovirus exposure and HLA in healthy donors. Points from the study as a whole: A list of 150 to 200 TCR beta chains associated with cytomegalovirus was given.

A word on this clone: Its antigen remains unidentified.

Trimming left V 1 base short and J 10 bases short, with 19 bases between. Germline V gene lookup returns CDR1 LGHNA and CDR2 YSLEER. This CDR3 has 15 amino acids. Method: immunoSEQ multiplex PCR; TCRdb's copy keeps in-frame clones and lacks some. The data show a few hundred thousand clones, with roughly 88% seen just once and around 0.88% held by the top ten. This chain joins TRBV4-3 and TRBJ1-1; TRBD1 is a possible D gene (6 bases). Material for sequencing was PBMCs. The receptor's source is a man aged 25-45 years in good health and CMV-seronegative. CDR3 sequence: CASSQANRGGAAAFF. The CDR3 bases are TGCGCCAGCAGCCAAGCAAACCGAGGGGGGGCGGCAGCTTTCTTT.